What follows are 21 T cell receptor beta chains derived from one specimen sequenced in a study of blood T cell repertoires in COVID-19. The assay was immunoSEQ multiplex PCR, and TCRdb's table has in-frame clones only and misses some. This sample yields around 140,000 clones, of which approximately 86% are seen a single time; about an eighth belongs to the top ten. Sequencing used peripheral blood. These receptors were collected from a woman in her seventies with COVID-19, enrolled during active disease.

V is TRBV15 and J is TRBJ2-5; a weak D match, TRBD1 (6 bases). This CDR3 is 15 amino acids long. Germline V lookup: CDR1 LNHNV, CDR2 YYDKDF (reference sequence). With 6 bases removed from V and 0 bases from J, the gap between germline ends came to 14 bases. CDR3 region: CATRKQGENQETQYF. CDR3 sequence (DNA): TGTGCCACCAGGAAACAGGGAGAGAACCAAGAGACCCAGTACTTC.

The chain is built from TRBV19 and TRBJ2-1; D is perhaps TRBD2 (7 bases). The germline V gene encodes CDR1 LNHDA and CDR2 SQIVND (reference sequence). The V and J ends lost 3 bases and 9 bases respectively, with 18 bases between them. The CDR3 totals 15 residues. Here the CDR3 DNA reads TGTGCCAGTAGTATCCGGGGGCGCGGGGGCGGTGAGCAGTTCTTC. Translating it yields CASSIRGRGGGEQFF.

This chain joins TRBV28 and TRBJ2-2, with TRBD2 identical over 12 bases. V trimming: 10 bases; J trimming: 6 bases; junction bases outside the gene matches: 9. This CDR3 is built from 15 residues. Germline CDR1 MDHEN, CDR2 SYDVKM. The CDR3 is CATRERLAGAGELFF. CDR3 nucleotides: TGTGCCACCAGGGAACGACTAGCGGGGGCCGGGGAGCTGTTTTTT.

This clone has just one count. A junction end diverges from the germline sequence, so it may reflect a read error. This chain uses TRBV6-5 with TRBJ1-2; D perhaps matches TRBD1 (6 bases). The CDR3 has 10 residues. Germline V CDR1 and CDR2: MNHEY, SVGAGI. Here the CDR3 DNA reads TGTGCCAGCGGAAGGGGGACGTTAAACTTC. Translating gives CASGRGTLNF.

This chain connects TRBV19 to TRBJ2-7, with 9 positions matching TRBD2. Germline loops: CDR1 LNHDA, CDR2 SQIVND (reference sequence). V gave up 2 bases and J gave up 0 bases; unmatched junction bases: 2. CDR3 length equals 15 residues. CDR3 DNA sequence: TGTGCCAGTAGTATAAGTAGCGGGAGCTCCTACGAGCAGTACTTC. It yields the protein CASSISSGSSYEQYF.

V is TRBV5-6 and J is TRBJ2-3, with D possibly being TRBD2 (6 bases). The V gene lost 5 bases and the J gene lost 0 bases, with 7 bases spanning the gap. There are 13 residues in the CDR3. The germline V gene encodes CDR1 SGHDT and CDR2 YYEEEE. CDR3 sequence: CASRGTSTDTQYF. As DNA, the CDR3 is TGTGCCAGCAGGGGGACTAGCACAGATACGCAGTATTTT.

CDR3 sequence: CAWRRGGIDTQYF. Here the CDR3 DNA reads TGTGCCTGGAGAAGGGGGGGGATAGATACGCAGTATTTT. The V gene is TRBV30, the J gene TRBJ2-3, with D perhaps TRBD2 (7 bases). V dropped 3 bases and J dropped 5 bases, with 12 bases sitting between them. The CDR3 is 13 residues long. Germline CDR1 GTSNPN, CDR2 SVGIG (reference sequence).

The V gene is TRBV30, the J gene TRBJ1-1, with 7 bases that match TRBD1. Germline values: CDR1 GTSNPN, CDR2 SVGIG (reference sequence). Trimming removed 4 bases from V and 5 bases from J; junction bases left unmatched: 4. This CDR3 spans 12 amino acids. CDR3 DNA: TGTGCCTGGACGCGGACAGGAACTGAAGCTTTCTTT. Translated, it gives CAWTRTGTEAFF.

The chain combines TRBV7-7 with TRBJ1-1, with D unclear. CDR3 length: 14 residues. The V gene lost 5 bases and the J gene lost 0 bases, with 10 bases spanning the gap. CDR1 is SSHAT, CDR2 FNYEAQ, per germline (reference sequence). The CDR3 DNA follows: TGTGCCAGCAGCCCGGGTGAGATGAACACTGAAGCTTTCTTT. It yields the protein CASSPGEMNTEAFF. The entire variable domain, with the rest obtained from reference TRBV7-7 and TRBJ1-1, is as follows: GAGVSQSPRYKVTKRGQDVTLRCDPISSHATLYWYQQALGQGPEFLTYFNYEAQPDKSGLPSDRFSAERPEGSISTLTIQRTEQRDSAMYRCASSPGEMNTEAFFGQGTRLTVV.

CDR3: CASKETGFQETQYF. In nucleotides, the CDR3 is TGTGCCAGCAAAGAGACAGGCTTCCAAGAGACCCAGTACTTC. V usage is TRBV2 and J usage is TRBJ2-5; D may be TRBD1 (6 bases). Germline V CDR1 and CDR2: SNHLY, FYNNEI. There are 14 residues in the CDR3. V lost 7 bases, J lost 1 base, and 13 bases lay in between. Filled out from reference TRBV2 and TRBJ2-5, the complete variable domain reads EPEVTQTPSHQVTQMGQEVILRCVPISNHLYFYWYRQILGQKVEFLVSFYNNEISEKSEIFDDQFSVERPDGSNFTLKIRSTKLEDSAMYFCASKETGFQETQYFGPGTRLLVL.

The gene calls are TRBV29-1 and TRBJ2-5; the match to TRBD2 covers 10 bases. The germline CDR1 and CDR2 sequences are SQVTM and ANQGSEA. With 7 bases clipped from V and 5 bases from J, the junction kept 7 bases outside the gene matches. This CDR3 is built from 13 residues. CDR3 residues: CSADSSGGETQYF. The CDR3 DNA reads TGCAGCGCAGACAGTAGCGGGGGGGAGACCCAGTACTTC.

This sequence joins TRBV18 and TRBJ1-1; D is unclear. This CDR3 contains 14 residues. The V and J ends lost 9 bases and 1 base respectively, with 15 bases between them. The germline gives CDR1 KGHSH, CDR2 LQKENI. The CDR3 here is CARNKREQNTEAFF. The CDR3 DNA follows: TGTGCCAGAAACAAAAGGGAGCAGAACACTGAAGCTTTCTTT.

The chain recombines TRBV21-1 with TRBJ2-1; whether TRBD2, the table's D call, matches the DNA was not checked. TRBV21-1 is a pseudogene locus. The CDR3 sequence is 16 residues long. The CDR3 reads CASSKARSGGACEQFF. The CDR3 nucleotides are TGTGCCAGCAGCAAAGCAAGAAGCGGGGGGGCCTGCGAGCAGTTCTTC.

The sample holds a few counts of this clone. This rearrangement joins TRBV19 to TRBJ2-7; TRBD1 matches 7 bases. V shed 8 bases and J 0 bases; nucleotides not matched to a gene: 13. Germline lookup yields CDR1 LNHDA and CDR2 SQIVND (reference sequence). The CDR3 has 16 amino acids. The CDR3 spells CASRGGRTGSSYEQYF. In DNA, the CDR3 is TGTGCCAGTCGTGGGGGCCGGACAGGCAGCTCCTACGAGCAGTACTTC.

The gene calls are TRBV18 and TRBJ2-5; 8 bases are a match to TRBD1. Germline V gene lookup returns CDR1 KGHSH and CDR2 LQKENI. V lost 4 bases, J lost 3 bases, and 7 bases stayed unmatched. The CDR3 has 15 residues. The CDR3 loop is CASSLGQGIEETQYF. CDR3 nucleotides: TGTGCCAGCTCACTTGGACAGGGTATAGAAGAGACCCAGTACTTC.

The J gene is TRBJ2-3, the V gene TRBV5-4; 7 bases are a match to TRBD2. V was pared by 3 bases and J by 3 bases, with 4 bases of the junction left unmatched. This CDR3 region has 14 residues. CDR1 and CDR2 from the germline V gene are SGHNT and YYREEE (reference sequence). CDR3 residues: CASSSKGGTDTQYF. The CDR3 bases are TGTGCCAGCAGCTCAAAGGGAGGGACAGATACGCAGTATTTT.

This chain connects TRBV28 to TRBJ1-2; unclear D gene. The CDR3 extends over 13 amino acids. Trimming cost V 6 bases and J 4 bases, with 12 bases left between them. Germline CDR1 is MDHEN and CDR2 is SYDVKM. The CDR3 here is CASSSGNRYGYTF. The CDR3 DNA is TGTGCCAGCAGCTCGGGGAACCGCTATGGCTACACCTTC.

This chain links TRBV24-1 with TRBJ2-3, with 7 nucleotides matching TRBD2. V gave up 0 bases and J gave up 1 base; unmatched junction bases: 3. Germline CDR1 KGHDR, CDR2 SFDVKD. The CDR3 has 16 amino acids. As DNA, the CDR3 is TGTGCCACCAGTGATTTGGGGCTAGCGGGCACAGATACGCAGTATTTT. Residues: CATSDLGLAGTDTQYF.

The rearrangement joins TRBV2 to TRBJ2-2; 8 nucleotides match TRBD1. Trimming removed 6 bases from V and 6 bases from J; junction bases left unmatched: 3. The germline V gene encodes CDR1 SNHLY and CDR2 FYNNEI. The CDR3 extends over 13 amino acids. In DNA, the CDR3 is TGTGCCAGCAGCGAGACAGGGGCCGGGGAGCTGTTTTTT. It yields the protein CASSETGAGELFF.

The V and J genes are TRBV21-1 and TRBJ1-5; the table's D call, TRBD1, was not checked against the DNA. TRBV21-1 is an annotated pseudogene. The CDR3 has 18 amino acids. The CDR3 DNA is TGTGCCAGCAGCAAAGAAGAGGGGAACAGGGGGCCGAATCAGCCCCAGCATTTT. Protein product: CASSKEEGNRGPNQPQHF.

The chain employs TRBV5-1 and TRBJ1-4; 9 bases are shared with TRBD1. The J segment lost 8 bases and the V segment lost 4 bases, leaving 6 bases of the junction unmatched. Germline CDR1 reads SGHRS; CDR2 reads YFSETQ. There are 14 residues in the CDR3. The CDR3 nucleotides read TGCGCCAGCAGCCAGGGACAGGGACAGGAAAAACTGTTTTTT. Amino acid sequence: CASSQGQGQEKLFF.